The 3 T cell receptor beta chains listed next were all sequenced from one sample in a study of immune cell composition in non-small cell lung cancer. Generated by immunoSEQ multiplex PCR, the TCRdb table keeps only in-frame clones and is missing some. The sample holds several thousand clones, 68% seen once. The material sequenced was lung tumor tissue. The source of these receptors is a human donor with non-small cell lung cancer.

V usage is TRBV29-1 and J usage is TRBJ2-3; possibly TRBD1 for D (5 bases). Germline loops: CDR1 SQVTM, CDR2 ANQGSEA. There are 11 residues in the CDR3. V lost 5 bases and J lost 5, with 8 bases in between. The CDR3 loop reads CSVKRGDTQYF. CDR3 in DNA: TGCAGCGTTAAAAGGGGAGATACGCAGTATTTT.

The chain recombines TRBV6-4 with TRBJ2-3; possibly TRBD2 for D (7 bases). This CDR3 has 14 residues. From germline, CDR1 is MRHNA and CDR2 SNTAGT. V was pared by 2 bases and J by 2 bases, with 8 bases between. CDR3 DNA sequence: TGTGCCAGCAGTGACGGGGGGGCCACAGATACGCAGTATTTT. Translation gives CASSDGGATDTQYF.

The chain joins TRBV27 to TRBJ1-1, with D tentatively TRBD1 (5 bases). CDR1 and CDR2 from the germline V gene are MNHEY and SMNVEV (reference sequence). This CDR3 contains 15 residues. The V and J ends lost 7 bases and 1 base respectively, with 16 bases between them. The CDR3 sequence: CASIRRGNENTEAFF. The CDR3 bases are TGTGCCAGCATCCGAAGGGGCAATGAGAACACTGAAGCTTTCTTT.